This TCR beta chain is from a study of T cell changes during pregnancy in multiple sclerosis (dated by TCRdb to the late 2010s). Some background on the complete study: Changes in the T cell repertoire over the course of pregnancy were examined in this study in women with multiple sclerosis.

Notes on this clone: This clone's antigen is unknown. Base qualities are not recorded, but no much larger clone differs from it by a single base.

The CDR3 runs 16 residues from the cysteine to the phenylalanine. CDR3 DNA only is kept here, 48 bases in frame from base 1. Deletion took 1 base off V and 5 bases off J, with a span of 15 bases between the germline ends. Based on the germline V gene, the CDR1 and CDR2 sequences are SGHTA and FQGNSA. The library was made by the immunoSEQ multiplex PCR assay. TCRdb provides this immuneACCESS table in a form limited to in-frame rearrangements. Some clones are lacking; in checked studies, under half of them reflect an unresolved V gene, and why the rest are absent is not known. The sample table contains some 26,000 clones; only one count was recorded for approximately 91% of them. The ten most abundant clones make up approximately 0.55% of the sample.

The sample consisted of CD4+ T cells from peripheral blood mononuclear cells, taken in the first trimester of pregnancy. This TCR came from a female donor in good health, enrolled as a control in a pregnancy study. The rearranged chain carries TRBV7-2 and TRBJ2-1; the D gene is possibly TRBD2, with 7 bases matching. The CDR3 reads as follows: CASSLVAGAFNNEQFF. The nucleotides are TGTGCCAGCAGCTTAGTTGCGGGGGCCTTTAACAATGAGCAGTTCTTC.